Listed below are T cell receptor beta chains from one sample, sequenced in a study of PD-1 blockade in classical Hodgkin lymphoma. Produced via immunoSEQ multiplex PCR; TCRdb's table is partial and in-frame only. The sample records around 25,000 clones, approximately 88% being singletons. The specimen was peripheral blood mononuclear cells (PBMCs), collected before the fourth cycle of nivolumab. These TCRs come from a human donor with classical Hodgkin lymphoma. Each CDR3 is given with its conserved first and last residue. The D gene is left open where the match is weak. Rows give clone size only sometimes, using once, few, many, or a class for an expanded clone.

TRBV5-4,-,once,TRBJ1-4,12,TGTGCCAGCAGCGGGAGGGGTGAAAAACTGTTTTTT,CASSGRGEKLFF
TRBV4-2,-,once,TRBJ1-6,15,TGTGCCAGCAGTCCAGAGGTGACGGGTAATTCACCCCTCCACTTT,CASSPEVTGNSPLHF
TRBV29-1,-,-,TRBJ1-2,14,TGCAGCTCCCGAACGGTGGGCCCGGAGGATGGCTACACCTTC,CSSRTVGPEDGYTF
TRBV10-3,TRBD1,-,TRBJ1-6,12,TGTGCCAACGGACAGGGTGATTCACCCCTCCACTTT,CANGQGDSPLHF
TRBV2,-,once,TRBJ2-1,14,TGTGCCAGCAGTGAAGCGGGACTTAACAATGAGCAGTTCTTC,CASSEAGLNNEQFF
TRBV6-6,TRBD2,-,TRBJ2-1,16,TGTGCCAGCAGTTACCTCTCTAGCGGCTCCTACAATGAGCAGTTCTTC,CASSYLSSGSYNEQFF
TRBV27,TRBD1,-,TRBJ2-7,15,TGTGCCAGCACCGCTACCGGGACAGCCTCCTACGAGCAGTACTTC,CASTATGTASYEQYF
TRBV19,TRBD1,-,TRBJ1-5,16,TGTGCCAGTAGTATCAAGTCGACAGGGCCGATCAAGACCCAGCATTTT,CASSIKSTGPIKTQHF
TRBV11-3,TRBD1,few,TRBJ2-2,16,TGTGCCAGCAGCTCCGGGACAGGGGCGGTTACCGGGGAGCTGTTTTTT,CASSSGTGAVTGELFF
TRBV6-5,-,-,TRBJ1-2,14,TGTGCCAGCAGTTCCCAGGGTGGGCGGGATGGCTACACCTTC,CASSSQGGRDGYTF
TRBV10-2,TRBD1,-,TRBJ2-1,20,TGCGCCAGCAGTGGAATATTGGGACAGGGCCTGAGCAGCTCCTACAATGAGCAGTTCTTC,CASSGILGQGLSSSYNEQFF
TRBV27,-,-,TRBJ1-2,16,TGTGCCAGCAGTTTATCGGCTCCTCCACAGGTCTATGGCTACACCTTC,CASSLSAPPQVYGYTF
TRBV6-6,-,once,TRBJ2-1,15,TGTGCCAGCAGTTACGGGGGGCTTCGCGATTATGAGCAGTTCTTC,CASSYGGLRDYEQFF
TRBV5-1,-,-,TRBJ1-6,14,TGCGCCAGCAGCCCCGTGGGGGGGAATTCACCCCTCCACTTT,CASSPVGGNSPLHF
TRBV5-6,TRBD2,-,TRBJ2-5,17,TGTGCCAGCAGCTCCTACCCTCGGACTAGCGGCCAAGAGACCCAGTACTTC,CASSSYPRTSGQETQYF
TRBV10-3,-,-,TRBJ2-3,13,TGTGCCATCAGAGGGGGTCCCCCAGATACGCAGTATTTT,CAIRGGPPDTQYF
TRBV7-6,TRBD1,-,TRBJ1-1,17,TGTGCCAGCAGCTTATTGGGGGGACAGCTAATGAACACTGAAGCTTTCTTT,CASSLLGGQLMNTEAFF
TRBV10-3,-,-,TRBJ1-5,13,TGTGCCACCGGCCAACCTCTCAATCAGCCCCAGCATTTT,CATGQPLNQPQHF
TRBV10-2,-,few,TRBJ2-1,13,TGCGCCAGCAGTGATTTTCCGACTAATGAGCAGTTCTTC,CASSDFPTNEQFF
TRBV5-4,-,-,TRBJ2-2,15,TGTGCCAGCAGCTTGGGGAAACCGAACACCGGGGAGCTGTTTTTT,CASSLGKPNTGELFF
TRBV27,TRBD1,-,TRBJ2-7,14,TGTGCCAGCAAAACACAGGGGTCCTCCTACGAGCAGTACTTC,CASKTQGSSYEQYF
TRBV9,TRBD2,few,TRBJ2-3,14,TGTGCCAGCAGCCCGGGACTAACCACAGATACGCAGTATTTT,CASSPGLTTDTQYF
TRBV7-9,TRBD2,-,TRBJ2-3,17,TGTGCCAGCAGCTCCGGACTAGCGGGAGGGCCCGAAGATACGCAGTATTTT,CASSSGLAGGPEDTQYF